This entry concerns a single TCR beta chain. The method was immunoSEQ multiplex PCR; TCRdb's version includes in-frame clones alone and lacks a portion of them. Here the sample spans 50,000 to 65,000 clones, roughly 90% being singletons. This sample is part of a study of OX40 agonist ivuxolimab in advanced cancers. About the study: From roughly 20 to 90 years was the age range, with a mean of approximately 63 years, and 70% to 85% were male. A partial response was reached by three patients: one with hepatocellular carcinoma and two with cutaneous melanoma.

Germline-derived CDR1 and CDR2 are LNHDA and SQIVND (reference sequence). V was pared by 6 bases and J by 0 bases, with 8 bases of the junction left unmatched. The CDR3 is 16 amino acids. The source is an adult with an advanced solid tumor such as melanoma, head and neck, liver or kidney cancer. The specimen comprised CD4+ or CD8+ T cells sorted from blood, sampled in a trial of the OX40 agonist ivuxolimab. The rearrangement links TRBV19 to TRBJ2-3; TRBD1 matches at 8 bases. The CDR3 here is CASSPRQGSSTDTQYF. The CDR3 DNA follows: TGTGCCAGTAGCCCTAGACAGGGGTCGAGCACAGATACGCAGTATTTT.